The 10 T cell receptor beta chains below were found in one sample sequenced in a study of cytomegalovirus exposure and HLA in healthy donors. It was with 60 Vbeta and 13 Jbeta primers that the PCR ran. The repertoire was sequenced with immunoSEQ multiplex PCR; TCRdb's copy has only in-frame clones and lacks some. The data show 150,000 to 200,000 clones, approximately 67% seen once. Sequenced sample: PBMCs. These receptors all come from a woman between 18 and 29 years old in good health and CMV-seropositive.

The chain couples TRBV5-4 to TRBJ1-1; D is ambiguous. Germline V gene sequence: CDR1 SGHNT, CDR2 YYREEE (reference sequence). The CDR3 covers 13 residues. Trimming removed 4 bases at V and 11 bases at J, with 18 bases between. CDR3 nucleotide sequence: TGTGCCAGCAGCCCCTCTGGAGGAGGGTATGCTTTCTTT. This translates into CASSPSGGGYAFF.

This clone appeared once. The rearrangement links TRBV27 to TRBJ2-1; tentatively, D is TRBD1 (5 bases). From germline, CDR1 is MNHEY and CDR2 SMNVEV (reference sequence). V gave up 5 bases and J gave up 4 bases, with 9 bases separating them. The CDR3 consists of 13 residues. CDR3 nucleotides: TGTGCCAGCAGTCCAGGGTCATACAATGAGCAGTTCTTC. Residues: CASSPGSYNEQFF.

The chain couples TRBV4-3 to TRBJ2-7; D is perhaps TRBD2 (5 bases). Germline V CDR1 and CDR2: LGHNA, YSLEER. The CDR3 is 14 residues long. V was clipped by 0 bases and J by 5 bases, with 11 bases between them. The CDR3 sequence is CASSQDRAGNEQYF. In nucleotides, the CDR3 is TGCGCCAGCAGCCAAGATCGGGCCGGGAACGAGCAGTACTTC.

As concerns this clone: Relative to the germline gene, one junction end is altered; a read error may explain this. Other DNA variants within this sample encode the same CDR3. The rearrangement joins TRBV5-1 to TRBJ2-5; D gene uncertain. Germline V lookup: CDR1 SGHRS, CDR2 YFSETQ. The CDR3 is made up of 14 amino acids. CDR3 protein: CASSSTKIQETQYF. In DNA, the CDR3 is TGCGCCAGTAGCTCTACTAAAATCCAAGAGACCCAGTACTTC.

Only a few counts were recorded for this clone. The chain's CDR3 is CASSQDRDEKLFF. The CDR3 region has the DNA TGCGCCAGCAGCCAAGATCGGGATGAAAAACTGTTTTTT. This sequence joins TRBV4-3 and TRBJ1-4; D not certain. Germline assignment: CDR1 LGHNA and CDR2 YSLEER. The V and J ends lost 0 bases and 6 bases respectively, with 5 bases between them. The CDR3 runs to 13 residues.

The V and J genes are TRBV7-9 and TRBJ2-7; weak D call: TRBD1 (6 bases). This CDR3 is built from 18 residues. The V and J ends lost 5 bases and 1 base respectively, with 24 bases between them. Germline lookup yields CDR1 SEHNR and CDR2 FQNEAQ (reference sequence). The CDR3 loop reads CASSPLAPDRPSSYEQYF. The CDR3 DNA follows: TGTGCCAGCAGCCCGCTGGCCCCAGACAGGCCGTCATCCTACGAGCAGTACTTC.

This clone came up a few times. For the CDR3, the DNA is TGTGCCAGCAGGGGGCGGGACAGGGAAATGAAGGGCTATGGCTACACCTTC. This codes for CASRGRDREMKGYGYTF. The chain couples TRBV5-4 to TRBJ1-2, with TRBD1 matching over 9 bases. Germline CDR1 reads SGHNT; CDR2 reads YYREEE (reference sequence). V lost 5 bases to trimming and J lost 4 bases; unmatched junction nucleotides: 15. The CDR3 consists of 17 residues.

CDR3 amino acids: CASSPQGYEEQYF. CDR3 sequence (DNA): TGTGCCAGCAGCCCACAGGGTTATGAGGAGCAGTACTTC. The V gene is TRBV13, the J gene TRBJ2-7, with a possible D match to TRBD1 (6 bases). Trimming took off 5 bases at V and 7 bases at J, with 15 bases between the two ends. This CDR3 is built from 13 residues. In germline, CDR1 is PRHDT, CDR2 FYEKMQ (reference sequence). Drawing the rest from reference TRBV13 and TRBJ2-7, the complete variable domain is AAGVIQSPRHLIKEKRETATLKCYPIPRHDTVYWYQQGPGQDPQFLISFYEKMQSDKGSIPDRFSAQQFSDYHSELNMSSLELGDSALYFCASSPQGYEEQYFGPGTRLTVT.

The V and J genes are TRBV5-4 and TRBJ2-5, with a tentative D call TRBD1 (6 bases). The V and J ends lost 6 bases and 2 bases respectively, with 11 bases between them. Per germline, CDR1 SGHNT and CDR2 YYREEE (reference sequence). The CDR3 has 13 residues. The CDR3 reads CASNDGTQETQYF. DNA for the CDR3: TGTGCCAGCAACGACGGGACACAAGAGACCCAGTACTTC.

The chain carries TRBV5-1 and TRBJ2-2, with TRBD2 identical over 7 bases. CDR3 length: 16 residues. Trimming removed 4 bases from V and 1 base from J; junction bases left unmatched: 7. Germline assignment: CDR1 SGHRS and CDR2 YFSETQ. The DNA of the CDR3 is TGCGCCAGCAGCACGGCGGCTAGCGGGAACACCGGGGAGCTGTTTTTT. Residues: CASSTAASGNTGELFF. The variable domain in full, with the rest retrieved from reference TRBV5-1 and TRBJ2-2, is KAGVTQTPRYLIKTRGQQVTLSCSPISGHRSVSWYQQTPGQGLQFLFEYFSETQRNKGNFPGRFSGRQFSNSRSEMNVSTLELGDSALYLCASSTAASGNTGELFFGEGSRLTVL.